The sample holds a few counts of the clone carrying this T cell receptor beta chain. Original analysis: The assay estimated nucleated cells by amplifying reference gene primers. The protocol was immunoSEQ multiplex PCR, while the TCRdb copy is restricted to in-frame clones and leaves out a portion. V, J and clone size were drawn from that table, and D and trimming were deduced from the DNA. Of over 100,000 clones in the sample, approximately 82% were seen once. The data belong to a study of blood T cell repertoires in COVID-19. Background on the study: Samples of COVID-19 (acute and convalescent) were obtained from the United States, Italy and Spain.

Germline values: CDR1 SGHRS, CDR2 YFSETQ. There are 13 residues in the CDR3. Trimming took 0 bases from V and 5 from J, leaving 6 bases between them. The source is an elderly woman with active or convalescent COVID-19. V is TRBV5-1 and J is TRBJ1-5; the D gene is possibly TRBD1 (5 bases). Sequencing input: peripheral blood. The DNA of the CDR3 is TGCGCCAGCAGCTTGGTGGGGCATCAGCCCCAGCATTTT. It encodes CASSLVGHQPQHF. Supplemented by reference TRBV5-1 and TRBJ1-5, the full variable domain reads KAGVTQTPRYLIKTRGQQVTLSCSPISGHRSVSWYQQTPGQGLQFLFEYFSETQRNKGNFPGRFSGRQFSNSRSEMNVSTLELGDSALYLCASSLVGHQPQHFGDGTRLSIL.